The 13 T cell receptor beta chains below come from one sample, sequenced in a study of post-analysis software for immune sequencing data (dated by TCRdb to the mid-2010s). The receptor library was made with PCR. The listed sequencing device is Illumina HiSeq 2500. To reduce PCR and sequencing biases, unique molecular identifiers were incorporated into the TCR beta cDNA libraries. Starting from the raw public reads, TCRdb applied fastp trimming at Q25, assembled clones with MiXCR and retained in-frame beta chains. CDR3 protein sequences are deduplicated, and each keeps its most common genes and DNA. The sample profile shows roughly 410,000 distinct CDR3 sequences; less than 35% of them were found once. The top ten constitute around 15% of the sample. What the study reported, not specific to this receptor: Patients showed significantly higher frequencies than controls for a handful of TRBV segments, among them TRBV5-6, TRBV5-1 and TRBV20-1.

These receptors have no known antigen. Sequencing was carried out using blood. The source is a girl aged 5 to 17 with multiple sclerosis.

The CDR3 loop is CASSQGLRAGEYNEQFF. DNA of the CDR3: TGCGCCAGCAGCCAAGGGTTAAGGGCAGGGGAATACAATGAGCAGTTCTTC. This chain uses TRBV4-1 with TRBJ2-1; TRBD1 might be the D (6 bases). The length of the CDR3 is 17 residues. CDR1 and CDR2 from the germline V gene are MGHRA and YSYEKL. V lost 1 base and J lost 4, with 17 bases in between.

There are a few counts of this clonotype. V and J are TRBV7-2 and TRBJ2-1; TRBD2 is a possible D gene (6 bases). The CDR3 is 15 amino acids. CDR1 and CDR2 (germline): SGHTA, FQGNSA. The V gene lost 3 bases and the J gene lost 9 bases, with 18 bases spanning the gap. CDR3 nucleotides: TGTGCCAGCAGCTTGGGGACTGGAGTTGGGGGTGAGCAGTTCTTC. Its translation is CASSLGTGVGGEQFF.

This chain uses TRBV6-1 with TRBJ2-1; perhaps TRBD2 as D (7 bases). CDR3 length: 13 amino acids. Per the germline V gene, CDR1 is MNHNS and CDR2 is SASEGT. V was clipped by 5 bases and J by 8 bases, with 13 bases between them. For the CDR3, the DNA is TGTGCCAGCAGTAGGGGGGGCATTTATGAGCAGTTCTTC. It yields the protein CASSRGGIYEQFF.

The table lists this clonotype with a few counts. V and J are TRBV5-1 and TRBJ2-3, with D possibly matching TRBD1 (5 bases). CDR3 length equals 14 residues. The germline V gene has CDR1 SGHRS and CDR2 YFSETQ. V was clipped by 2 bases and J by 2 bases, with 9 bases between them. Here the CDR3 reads CASSFGHPTDTQYF. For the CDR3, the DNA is TGCGCCAGCAGCTTCGGACACCCCACAGATACGCAGTATTTT. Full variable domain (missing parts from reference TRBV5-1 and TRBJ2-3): KAGVTQTPRYLIKTRGQQVTLSCSPISGHRSVSWYQQTPGQGLQFLFEYFSETQRNKGNFPGRFSGRQFSNSRSEMNVSTLELGDSALYLCASSFGHPTDTQYFGPGTRLTVL.

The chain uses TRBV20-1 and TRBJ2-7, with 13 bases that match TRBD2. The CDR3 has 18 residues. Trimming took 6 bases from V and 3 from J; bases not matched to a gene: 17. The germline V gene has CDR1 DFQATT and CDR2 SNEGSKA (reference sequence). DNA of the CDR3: TGCAGTGCAGTTCCTGGGGGACTAGCGGGGAAGAACCTCTACGAGCAGTACTTC. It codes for CSAVPGGLAGKNLYEQYF.

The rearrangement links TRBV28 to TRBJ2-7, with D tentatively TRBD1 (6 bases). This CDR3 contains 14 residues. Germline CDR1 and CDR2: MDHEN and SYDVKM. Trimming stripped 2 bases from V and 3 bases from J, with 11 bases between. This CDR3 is CASSLQGSIYEQYF. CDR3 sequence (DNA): TGTGCCAGCAGTTTACAGGGGTCGATCTACGAGCAGTACTTC.

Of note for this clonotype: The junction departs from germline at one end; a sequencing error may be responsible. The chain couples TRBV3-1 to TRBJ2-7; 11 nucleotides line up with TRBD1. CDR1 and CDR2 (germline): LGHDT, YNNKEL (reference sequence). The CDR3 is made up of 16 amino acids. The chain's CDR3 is CAGSQGGQGVSYEQYF. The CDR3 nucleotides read TGTGCCGGCAGCCAAGGGGGACAGGGGGTCTCCTACGAGCAGTACTTC.

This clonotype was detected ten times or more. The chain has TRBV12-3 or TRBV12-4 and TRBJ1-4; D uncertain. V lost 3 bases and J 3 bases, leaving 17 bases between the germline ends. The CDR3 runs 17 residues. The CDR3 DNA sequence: TGTGCCAGCAGTTTTGGGTTGGGGAGGGCGGCTAATGAAAAACTGTTTTTT. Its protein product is CASSFGLGRAANEKLFF.

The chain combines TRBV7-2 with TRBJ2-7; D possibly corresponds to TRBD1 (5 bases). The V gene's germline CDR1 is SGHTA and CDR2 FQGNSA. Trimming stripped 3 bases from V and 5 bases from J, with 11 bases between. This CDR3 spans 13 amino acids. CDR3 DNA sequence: TGTGCCAGCAGCTTTCCCCCCAGGGACGAGCAGTACTTC. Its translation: CASSFPPRDEQYF.

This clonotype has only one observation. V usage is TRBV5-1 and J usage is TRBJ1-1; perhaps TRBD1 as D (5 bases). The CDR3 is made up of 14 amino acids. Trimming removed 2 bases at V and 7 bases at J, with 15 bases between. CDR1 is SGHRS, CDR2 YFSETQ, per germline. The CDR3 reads CASSFRGDQGEAFF. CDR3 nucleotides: TGCGCCAGCAGCTTTCGAGGGGACCAGGGTGAAGCTTTCTTT.

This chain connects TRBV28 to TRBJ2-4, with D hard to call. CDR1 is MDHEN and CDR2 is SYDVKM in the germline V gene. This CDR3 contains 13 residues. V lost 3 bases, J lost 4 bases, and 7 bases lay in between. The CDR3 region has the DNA TGTGCCAGCAGTTTGGACGGGAAAAACATTCAGTACTTC. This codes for CASSLDGKNIQYF.

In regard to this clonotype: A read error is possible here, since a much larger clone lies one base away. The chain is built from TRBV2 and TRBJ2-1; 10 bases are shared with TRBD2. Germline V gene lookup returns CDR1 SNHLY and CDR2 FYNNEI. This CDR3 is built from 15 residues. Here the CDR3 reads CAGSAEAGGRSEQFF. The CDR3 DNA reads TGTGCCGGCAGTGCCGAAGCGGGGGGGCGGAGTGAGCAGTTCTTC.

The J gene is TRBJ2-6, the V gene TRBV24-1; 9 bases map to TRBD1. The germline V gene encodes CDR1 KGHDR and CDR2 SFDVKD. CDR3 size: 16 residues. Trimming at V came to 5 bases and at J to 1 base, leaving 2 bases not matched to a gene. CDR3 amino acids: CATSGGQGSGANVLTF. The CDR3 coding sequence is TGTGCCACCAGTGGGGGACAGGGTTCTGGGGCCAACGTCCTGACTTTC.